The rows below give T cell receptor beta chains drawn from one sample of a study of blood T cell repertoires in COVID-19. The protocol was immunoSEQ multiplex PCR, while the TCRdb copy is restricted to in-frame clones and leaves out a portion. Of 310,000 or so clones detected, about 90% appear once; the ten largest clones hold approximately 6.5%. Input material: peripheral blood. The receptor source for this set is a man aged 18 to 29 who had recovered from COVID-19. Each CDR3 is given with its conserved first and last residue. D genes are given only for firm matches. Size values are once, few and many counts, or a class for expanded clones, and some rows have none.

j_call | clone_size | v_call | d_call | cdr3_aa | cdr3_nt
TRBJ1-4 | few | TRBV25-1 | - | CASSGPRESEKLFF | TGTGCCAGCAGTGGACCTAGGGAGAGCGAAAAACTGTTTTTT
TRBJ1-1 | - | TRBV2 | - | CASITRVGTEAFF | TGTGCCAGCATTACCAGGGTCGGGACTGAAGCTTTCTTT
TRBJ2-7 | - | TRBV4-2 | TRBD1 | CASSHPQGVLNEQYF | TGTGCCAGCAGCCACCCCCAGGGGGTTCTCAACGAGCAGTACTTC
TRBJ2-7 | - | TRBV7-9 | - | CASSLGGVGYEQYF | TGTGCCAGCAGCTTAGGGGGAGTCGGTTACGAGCAGTACTTC
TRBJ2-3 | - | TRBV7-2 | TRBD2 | CASSWGLAGDYTDTQYF | TGTGCCAGCAGCTGGGGACTAGCGGGGGACTACACAGATACGCAGTATTTT
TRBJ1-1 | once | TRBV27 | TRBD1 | CASRPDRINTEAFF | TGTGCCAGCAGGCCGGACAGGATAAACACTGAAGCTTTCTTT
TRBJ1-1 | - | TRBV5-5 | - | CASRQGPGNTEAFF | TGTGCCAGCAGACAGGGTCCAGGGAACACTGAAGCTTTCTTT
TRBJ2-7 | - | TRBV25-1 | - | CASSRSGVYEQYF | TGTGCCAGCAGTCGGTCCGGGGTCTACGAGCAGTACTTC
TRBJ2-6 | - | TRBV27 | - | CASSFSRAPSGANVLTF | TGTGCCAGCAGTTTTTCGAGAGCCCCCTCTGGGGCCAACGTCCTGACTTTC
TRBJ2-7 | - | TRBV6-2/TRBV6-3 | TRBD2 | CASSPGLAGTSYEQYF | TGTGCCAGCAGCCCTGGACTAGCGGGGACCTCCTACGAGCAGTACTTC
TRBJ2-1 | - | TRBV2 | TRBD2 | CASRRGGGFINEQFF | TGTGCCAGCAGGCGGGGGGGCGGATTCATTAATGAGCAGTTCTTC
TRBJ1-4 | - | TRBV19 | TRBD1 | CASSQQGVEKLFF | TGTGCCAGTAGCCAACAGGGGGTTGAAAAACTGTTTTTT
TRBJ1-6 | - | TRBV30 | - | CAWRAGPNSPLHF | TGTGCCTGGAGGGCAGGGCCCAATTCACCCCTCCACTTT
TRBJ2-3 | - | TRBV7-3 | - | CASSLLTQGSRGTDTQYF | TGTGCCAGCAGCCTCCTAACCCAGGGTAGTAGGGGCACAGATACGCAGTATTTT
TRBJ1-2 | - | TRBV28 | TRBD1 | CASSPTPITGGHDGYTF | TGTGCCAGCAGTCCGACCCCAATAACAGGGGGTCATGATGGCTACACCTTC
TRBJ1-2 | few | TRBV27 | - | CASSLSGLTYGYTF | TGTGCCAGCAGTTTATCGGGGCTTACGTATGGCTACACCTTC
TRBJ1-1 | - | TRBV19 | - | CASSIVTGMNTEAFF | TGTGCCAGTAGTATAGTAACAGGCATGAACACTGAAGCTTTCTTT
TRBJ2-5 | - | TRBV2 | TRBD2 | CASSDPDVLLAGKVNDRETQYF | TGTGCCAGCAGTGACCCCGATGTGTTACTAGCGGGAAAAGTAAATGATAGAGAGACCCAGTACTTC
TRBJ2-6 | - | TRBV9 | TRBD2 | CASSAPSGRDSGANVLTF | TGTGCCAGCAGCGCCCCTAGCGGGAGGGACTCTGGGGCCAACGTCCTGACTTTC
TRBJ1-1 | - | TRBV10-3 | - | CATGDTLGTEAFF | TGTGCCACCGGGGACACTCTCGGCACTGAAGCTTTCTTT
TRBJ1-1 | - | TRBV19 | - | CASSMYGNTEAFF | TGTGCCAGTAGTATGTACGGGAACACTGAAGCTTTCTTT
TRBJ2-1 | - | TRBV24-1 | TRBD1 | CATSDGDRDNEQFF | TGTGCCACCAGTGACGGGGACAGGGACAATGAGCAGTTCTTC
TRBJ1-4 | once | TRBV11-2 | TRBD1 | CASSFTGDEKLFF | TGTGCCAGCAGCTTCACAGGGGATGAAAAACTGTTTTTT